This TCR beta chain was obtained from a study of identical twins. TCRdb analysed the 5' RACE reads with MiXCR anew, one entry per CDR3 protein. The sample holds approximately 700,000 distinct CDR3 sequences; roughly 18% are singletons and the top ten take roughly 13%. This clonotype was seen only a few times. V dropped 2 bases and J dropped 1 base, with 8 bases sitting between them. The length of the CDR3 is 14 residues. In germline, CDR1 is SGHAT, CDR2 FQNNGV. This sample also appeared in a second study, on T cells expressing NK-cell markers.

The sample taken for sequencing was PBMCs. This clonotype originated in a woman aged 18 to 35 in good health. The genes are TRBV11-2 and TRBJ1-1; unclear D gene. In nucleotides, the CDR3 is TGTGCCAGCAGCTTATCCCACCCGAACACTGAAGCTTTCTTT. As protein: CASSLSHPNTEAFF. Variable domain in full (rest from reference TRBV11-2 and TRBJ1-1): EAGVAQSPRYKIIEKRQSVAFWCNPISGHATLYWYQQILGQGPKLLIQFQNNGVVDDSQLPKDRFSAERLKGVDSTLKIQPAKLEDSAVYLCASSLSHPNTEAFFGQGTRLTVV.